The source of this T cell receptor beta chain is a study of cytomegalovirus exposure and HLA in healthy donors. Findings and limits, study-wide: A missense DCLRE1C variant was associated with V- and J-gene trimming of TCR beta chains in a later analysis, and an independent cohort replicated the association.

Germline V gives CDR1 MNHNY, CDR2 SVGAGI (reference sequence). The CDR3 is 12 amino acids. Trimming took off 8 bases at V and 5 bases at J, with 12 bases between the two ends. A note on this clone: Antigen unknown.

Primers included in the PCR were 60 Vbeta and 13 Jbeta primers. Here immunoSEQ multiplex PCR was the method, and the copy in TCRdb shows in-frame clones only, minus some. The sample yields approximately 130,000 clones, 75% seen once. Sequencing used PBMCs. The TCR sequence derives from a man aged 30 to 39 in good health and CMV-seronegative. The chain employs TRBV6-6 and TRBJ2-5; perhaps TRBD2 as D (5 bases). CDR3 nucleotides: TGTGCCAGCGGAGGTAGCAAGGAGACCCAGTACTTC. Protein: CASGGSKETQYF.